Included here is one T cell receptor (beta chain) sequence, with context. This CDR3 is built from 14 residues. The V end lost 7 bases, the J end lost 2 bases, and 14 bases lay between the germline ends. Germline CDR1 and CDR2: LNHDA and SQIVND (reference sequence). The record originates from a study of blood T cell repertoires in COVID-19. Assay: immunoSEQ multiplex PCR; the TCRdb copy retains only in-frame clones and omits some. The sample yields about 210,000 clones, about 76% seen once. J is TRBJ1-2 and V is TRBV19, with D unclear. Sequencing input: PBMCs or T cells enriched from blood (not recorded which). This TCR derives from a woman in her forties or fifties with acute COVID-19. CDR3 region: CASTRDGSNYGYTF. The CDR3 coding sequence is TGTGCCAGTACACGGGATGGTTCAAACTATGGCTACACCTTC.